This T cell receptor beta chain was captured in a study of T cells in Graves' hyperthyroidism and ophthalmopathy (dated by TCRdb to about 2019). For the study in its entirety: Peripheral blood was sampled at the time of initial diagnosis, prior to any treatment. TCR V-J signatures able to tell the groups apart were searched for in a discovery cohort of approximately 95 patients, of whom roughly 42 had Graves' ophthalmopathy and about 55 had stable Graves' hyperthyroidism. Prospective prediction of ophthalmopathy was tested in an independent validation cohort of some 20 hyperthyroidism patients and 17 patients who later progressed to ophthalmopathy. For training and testing, the 100 or so patients in the discovery cohort were randomly divided in a 7:3 ratio. Thyroid tissue and blood T-cell repertoires from six or seven Graves' hyperthyroidism patients were also compared in the study. Once sampling was done, hyperthyroidism patients were given methimazole at a starting dose of 30 mg daily, whereas ophthalmopathy patients were given high-dose intravenous methylprednisolone. The paper reports TCR Vbeta CDR3 sequencing of more than 120 peripheral blood samples: 40 to 45 ophthalmopathy, fewer than 80 hyperthyroidism and 17 progressor patients. The investigation overall reported the following: No statistical method was used to fix the sample size in advance, and group allocation was not hidden from the investigators. In validation, the model predicted progression to ophthalmopathy a median of about 6.8 months before onset, with around 70% sensitivity and roughly 79% specificity. A 13 V-J signature model separated ophthalmopathy from stable hyperthyroidism, with 87.88% sensitivity and 81% to 83% specificity in cross-validation and 80%/75% in testing. Most expanded thyroid clonotypes (frequency above 0.001) were also detected in blood, a finding suggesting that blood repertoires may reflect thyroid immune responses.

Amplification of TCR beta CDR3 regions was carried out from RNA transcripts. The first round of RT-PCR for the TCR CDR3 was performed with the HTBI primer set and the Qiagen OneStep RT-PCR kit. A second multiplex PCR round built the libraries, followed by size selection and purification. The libraries were sequenced on an Illumina HiSeq2000 using paired-end 100 bp reads. As for the authors' bioinformatics: SOAPnuke was used to process the raw data, throwing out any read that contained adapters or uncalled bases, had a mean Phred below 15, or lacked an exact constant-primer or identifier match. High-quality paired reads were merged with COPE v1.2.5, and unique nucleotide sequences were defined as clonotypes. MiTCR v1.1 was used to align the clonotypes against IMGT TRBV, TRBD and TRBJ reference segments. The analysis included only V-J combinations with a frequency above 0.0001, which together covered roughly 99% of the repertoires. A TCS score was defined as the ratio between F50 (clonal expansion) and ExV (chaos), using BLOSUM62-based TCRdist between CDR3 peptides within each V-J. Welch's t-statistics and random forest reduced fewer than 600 V-J features to under 15, which were used in a naive Bayes classifier (R e1071). TCRdb reprocessing: public reads trimmed at Q25 with fastp, clones called with MiXCR, in-frame beta chains kept. Every distinct CDR3 protein forms one entry, paired with its most common genes and DNA. The V and J calls reflect TCRdb's pipeline rather than the authors' work. This sample is represented by roughly 600,000 distinct CDR3 sequences; about 15% of them were singletons. Around 12% of the sample goes to the ten largest clones.

Comment on this clonotype: What antigen it recognizes has not been identified. No much larger clonotype is one base removed from it; base qualities were not supplied.

Ophthalmopathy patients had moderately to severely active disease, Clinical Activity Score of at least 3, NOSPECS grade of at least 4, and duration under 3 months. The study excluded patients with uncontrolled infections, other autoimmune diseases, pregnancy or lactation. Diagnoses were established on the basis of clinical symptoms, serum thyroxine and TRAb, thyroid ultrasound, and orbital computed tomography. PBMCs were isolated from 7.5 to 10 ml of fresh peripheral blood by Ficoll-Paque density gradient centrifugation. Total RNA was extracted using Trizol reagent, and RNA quality was assessed on an Agilent 2100 Bioanalyzer. Between the V and J ends, shortened by 3 bases and 1 base respectively, the junction contains 7 bases. The CDR3 measures 13 amino acids from cysteine to phenylalanine. The retained sequence is limited to the CDR3, 39 bases, with the frame set at the first base. CDR1 and CDR2 are drawn from the germline V gene: SGHRS, YFSETQ.

The receptor comes from a woman in her fifties or sixties with Graves' ophthalmopathy. Material: blood. The chain employs TRBV5-1 and TRBJ1-1; the D segment could be TRBD1, given 5 matching bases. In nucleotides, the sequence is TGCGCCAGCAGCTCGGGACCGAACACTGAAGCTTTCTTT. The translation is CASSSGPNTEAFF.